Ten or more counts support the clone carrying this TCR beta chain. What it binds is unknown. The data derive from a study of T-cell reconstitution after alpha-beta-depleted transplantation in children. Study outcomes and limitations: About two months after transplant, alpha-beta T cells reportedly came from several hundred expanded graft clones. The origin of high day-60 TCRbeta diversity in some patients lay in surviving recipient T cells and thymic progenitors. Most T-cell counts and diversity one year after the transplant came from T cells that were newly produced.

Using unique molecular identifiers, the investigators prepared the TCRbeta library. Each CDR3 protein gets one entry after TCRdb re-called the PCR reads with MiXCR. This table holds fewer than 550,000 distinct CDR3 sequences, roughly 11% found once. In germline, CDR1 is SQVTM, CDR2 ANQGSEA. V gave up 4 bases and J gave up 6 bases; unmatched junction bases: 3. This CDR3 contains 13 residues. This receptor was taken from a female patient aged 2-15 years who had a stem cell transplant for aplastic anemia, so the T cells may come from the graft donor. V is TRBV29-1 and J is TRBJ2-7; TRBD2 matches at 13 bases. The sequences come from PBMCs, mostly from graft donor cells, collected 180 days after TCRalphabeta/CD19-depleted stem cell transplant. The CDR3 sequence is CSVGGLAGVEQYF. CDR3 DNA sequence: TGCAGCGTTGGCGGACTAGCGGGAGTCGAGCAGTACTTC.